The 30 T cell receptor beta chains reported below all come from one sample, sequenced in a study of spatial heterogeneity in lung cancer. TCRdb reprocessed the 5' RACE reads with MiXCR, giving one entry per CDR3 protein. The table records some 85,000 distinct CDR3 sequences, 15% to 25% of them present only once. Documented time point: sample taken at primary tumor resection. The study sequenced unsorted whole RNA from tumor, nontumor lung or frozen PBMC. This specimen consisted of PBMCs, obtained at surgery. These receptor sequences come from a male donor with early-stage non-small cell lung cancer.

The V gene is TRBV21-1, the J gene TRBJ2-7; no DNA check was done on the table's D call, TRBD1. TRBV21-1 is a pseudogene. CDR3 size: 15 residues. The CDR3, as DNA: TGTGCCAGCAGCAAAAGCCCAGGGGGGTCCTACGAGCAGTACTTC. Translated, it gives CASSKSPGGSYEQYF.

This chain connects TRBV5-6 to TRBJ2-7; D may be TRBD2 (6 bases). In germline, CDR1 is SGHDT, CDR2 YYEEEE. This CDR3 has 13 amino acids. With 0 bases removed from V and 6 bases from J, the gap between germline ends came to 10 bases. The CDR3 loop reads CASSLAGTAEQYF. DNA for the CDR3: TGTGCCAGCAGCTTGGCAGGGACTGCCGAGCAGTACTTC. Looking up the rest from reference TRBV5-6 and TRBJ2-7 gives the full variable domain: DAGVTQSPTHLIKTRGQQVTLRCSPKSGHDTVSWYQQALGQGPQFIFQYYEEEERQRGNFPDRFSGHQFPNYSSELNVNALLLGDSALYLCASSLAGTAEQYFGPGTRLTVT.

This clonotype was seen a few times. The chain carries TRBV7-9 and TRBJ2-6; D gene unclear. V gave up 5 bases and J gave up 11 bases, with 10 bases separating them. Germline lookup yields CDR1 SEHNR and CDR2 FQNEAQ (reference sequence). The CDR3 is 12 amino acids. The CDR3 reads CASSGLEDVLTF. The CDR3 DNA is TGTGCCAGCAGCGGCCTTGAAGACGTCCTGACTTTC.

The chain uses TRBV28 and TRBJ2-2, with 8 bases fitting TRBD1. The CDR3 has 12 amino acids. The junction had 1 base not matched to a gene; V was cut back by 2 bases and J by 11 bases. Germline-derived CDR1 and CDR2 are MDHEN and SYDVKM. The CDR3, as DNA: TGTGCCAGCAGTTTAGCAGGGGGCGAGCTGTTTTTT. Its protein is CASSLAGGELFF.

The table lists this clonotype with a few counts. V and J are TRBV4-1 and TRBJ1-1, with a weak D call TRBD1 (5 bases). Germline V CDR1 and CDR2: MGHRA, YSYEKL. The V gene lost 3 bases and the J gene lost 5 bases, with 7 bases spanning the gap. The CDR3 sequence is 12 residues long. Here the CDR3 reads CASSQTETEAFF. For the CDR3, the DNA is TGCGCCAGCAGCCAGACAGAAACTGAAGCTTTCTTT.

This clonotype was counted many times. This rearrangement joins TRBV12-3 or TRBV12-4 to TRBJ1-1; no definite D call. V was cut by 5 bases and J by 3 bases, with 10 bases left in between. The CDR3 runs 13 residues. CDR3 loop: CASSHPVDTEAFF. CDR3 bases: TGTGCCAGCAGTCACCCGGTAGACACTGAAGCTTTCTTT.

The chain is built from TRBV29-1 and TRBJ2-4; 10 nucleotides match TRBD1. After removal of 7 bases from V and 7 bases from J, the junction contained 4 bases not matched to a gene. This CDR3 spans 12 amino acids. Germline V gene lookup returns CDR1 SQVTM and CDR2 ANQGSEA. The CDR3 DNA sequence: TGCAGCGCTGGACAGGGGGGGAACATTCAGTACTTC. As protein: CSAGQGGNIQYF.

There are a few counts of this clonotype. The rearrangement uses TRBV2 and TRBJ1-2; D unclear. The CDR3 contains 13 residues. Trimming stripped 8 bases from V and 3 bases from J, with 13 bases between. Germline V gives CDR1 SNHLY, CDR2 FYNNEI. The CDR3 loop reads CASLRDGDYGYTF. DNA for the CDR3: TGTGCCAGCCTGCGAGACGGTGACTATGGCTACACCTTC.

The table lists this clonotype with a few counts. The J gene is TRBJ1-1, the V gene TRBV25-1; the D gene is possibly TRBD1 (6 bases). The germline V gene has CDR1 MGHDK and CDR2 SYGVNS. CDR3 length: 15 residues. The V gene lost 4 bases and the J gene lost 0 bases, with 12 bases spanning the gap. In DNA form, the CDR3 reads TGTGCCAGCAGTGGGGGGGGGCACTTGAACACTGAAGCTTTCTTT. The encoded protein is CASSGGGHLNTEAFF.

The sample holds a few counts of this clonotype. V usage is TRBV4-3 and J usage is TRBJ2-2; D not certain. V was pared by 2 bases and J by 6 bases, with 7 bases between. The V gene's germline CDR1 is LGHNA and CDR2 YSLEER. The CDR3 runs to 13 residues. CDR3 DNA: TGCGCCAGCAGCCAAATTAGGGCCGGGGAGCTGTTTTTT. Its protein product is CASSQIRAGELFF.

In this sample, this clonotype turned up once. This chain joins TRBV10-3 and TRBJ2-7; 7 nucleotides agree with TRBD1. V was clipped by 6 bases and J by 5 bases; unmatched bases: 10. Germline CDR1 and CDR2: ENHRY and SYGVKD. This CDR3 spans 14 amino acids. In DNA, the CDR3 is TGTGCCATCAGGGACTTGACAGGGAACGACGAGCAGTACTTC. As protein: CAIRDLTGNDEQYF.

The sample holds one count of this clonotype. One end of the junction is discordant with germline, which a read error may explain. The chain links TRBV18 to TRBJ2-2; 7 positions agree with TRBD2. CDR1 and CDR2 (germline): KGHSH, LQKENI. The CDR3 runs to 16 residues. DNA of the CDR3: TGTGCCGGCTCCCCCGGACTCAAACCGGGGGGCGGGGAGCTGTTTTTT. This codes for CAGSPGLKPGGGELFF.

This clonotype was seen a few times. The J gene is TRBJ2-1, the V gene TRBV9; D might be TRBD2 (5 bases). Trimming removed 0 bases at V and 6 bases at J, with 7 bases between. This CDR3 has 13 residues. Germline V lookup: CDR1 SGDLS, CDR2 YYNGEE. CDR3 sequence: CASSVGGSNEQFF. CDR3 coding DNA: TGTGCCAGCAGCGTAGGTGGGAGCAATGAGCAGTTCTTC.

This clonotype was counted between two and nine times. The chain is built from TRBV20-1 and TRBJ1-2, with D tentatively TRBD1 (5 bases). Germline values: CDR1 DFQATT, CDR2 SNEGSKA (reference sequence). Trimming removed 4 bases at V and 4 bases at J, with 13 bases between. The CDR3 is 13 amino acids. CDR3 DNA: TGCAGTGCTACCGGGACGGTGGTCTATGGCTACACCTTC. Its protein product is CSATGTVVYGYTF.

This clonotype has a handful of counts. The chain couples TRBV27 to TRBJ2-1; D is perhaps TRBD1 or TRBD2 (5 bases each). This CDR3 contains 12 residues. Trimming pared 7 bases from V and 5 bases from J, leaving 9 bases between. Germline V gives CDR1 MNHEY, CDR2 SMNVEV (reference sequence). As DNA, the CDR3 is TGTGCCAGCATCTGGGGGAACAATGAGCAGTTCTTC. Translating it yields CASIWGNNEQFF.

This clonotype was seen a few times. The gene calls are TRBV7-3 and TRBJ2-3, with 9 bases aligning to TRBD1. Germline CDR1 and CDR2: SGHTA and FQGTGA. The CDR3 runs to 15 residues. With 5 bases clipped from V and 1 base from J, the junction kept 4 bases outside the gene matches. This chain's CDR3 is CASSPGQGRTDTQYF. The CDR3 DNA reads TGTGCCAGCAGCCCCGGACAGGGGCGCACAGATACGCAGTATTTT.

The chain links TRBV6-2 or TRBV6-3 to TRBJ2-4, with D perhaps assigned TRBD1 or TRBD2 (5 bases each). The CDR3 is 14 amino acids. V dropped 10 bases and J dropped 6 bases, with 19 bases sitting between them. Germline CDR1 is MNHEY and CDR2 is SVGEGT. For the CDR3, the DNA is TGTGCCAAAGGGGCCCTGGGGGACCCAAACATTCAGTACTTC. As protein: CAKGALGDPNIQYF.

The chain uses TRBV9 and TRBJ2-7, with TRBD1 matching 8 bases. Germline CDR1 reads SGDLS; CDR2 reads YYNGEE. The V segment lost 0 bases and the J segment 6 bases; nucleotides outside the gene matches: 8. CDR3 length: 15 residues. In DNA form, the CDR3 reads TGTGCCAGCAGCGTAGGGCAGGGGGCTACGGGCGAGCAGTACTTC. Translating gives CASSVGQGATGEQYF.

The chain uses TRBV20-1 and TRBJ2-7; a possible D gene is TRBD2 (5 bases). Trimming cost V 0 bases and J 0 bases, with 9 bases left between them. CDR3 size: 14 residues. Germline assignment: CDR1 DFQATT and CDR2 SNEGSKA (reference sequence). This chain's CDR3 is CSARDSGSSYEQYF. The CDR3 DNA reads as TGCAGTGCTAGAGATAGTGGGAGCTCCTACGAGCAGTACTTC.

V and J are TRBV20-1 and TRBJ2-7; D is possibly TRBD2 (5 bases). CDR3 length equals 12 residues. Germline assignment: CDR1 DFQATT and CDR2 SNEGSKA (reference sequence). Trimming removed 7 bases from V and 7 bases from J, with 17 bases in between. CDR3 sequence reads: CSVNMAGMEQYF. The CDR3 nucleotides are TGCAGTGTGAACATGGCCGGGATGGAGCAGTACTTC.

CDR3 protein: CASSVDWGPTGELFF. CDR3 in DNA: TGTGCCAGCAGCGTAGATTGGGGACCCACCGGGGAGCTGTTTTTT. The rearrangement uses TRBV9 and TRBJ2-2, with D perhaps given as TRBD1 or TRBD2 (5 bases each). V was clipped by 0 bases and J by 4 bases, with 10 bases between them. In germline, CDR1 is SGDLS, CDR2 YYNGEE. CDR3 size: 15 residues.

This clonotype was found a few times. The junction does not match germline at one end; this may be a read error. V usage is TRBV7-7 and J usage is TRBJ2-3; 8 bases are shared with TRBD2. Germline V CDR1 and CDR2: SSHAT, FNYEAQ (reference sequence). CDR3 size: 17 residues. The CDR3 sequence is CASSLGRHSGERNTQYF. The CDR3 coding sequence is TGTGCTAGCAGCTTAGGCCGTCATAGCGGGGAGCGAAATACGCAGTATTTT.

This clonotype was counted ten times or more. This rearrangement joins TRBV7-9 to TRBJ2-7; TRBD2 is a possible D gene (6 bases). The CDR3 has 14 residues. Germline assignment: CDR1 SEHNR and CDR2 FQNEAQ (reference sequence). The ends were cut back, 6 bases at V and 2 bases at J, with 14 bases in the middle. This CDR3 is CASSTDGGTYEQYF. CDR3 bases: TGTGCCAGCAGTACTGACGGAGGGACCTACGAGCAGTACTTC.

This clonotype appeared many times. The chain employs TRBV20-1 and TRBJ2-1, with TRBD1 identical over 8 bases. This CDR3 has 14 residues. Trimming removed 3 bases from V and 0 bases from J; junction bases left unmatched: 1. Per the germline V gene, CDR1 is DFQATT and CDR2 is SNEGSKA (reference sequence). Here the CDR3 DNA reads TGCAGTGCTAGGGACAGGGACTCCTACAATGAGCAGTTCTTC. Amino acids: CSARDRDSYNEQFF.

The gene calls are TRBV28 and TRBJ2-2, with a tentative D call TRBD2 (5 bases). The germline V gene encodes CDR1 MDHEN and CDR2 SYDVKM. This CDR3 comprises 15 residues. The V and J ends lost 6 bases and 1 base respectively, with 12 bases between them. CDR3 in amino acids: CASSLAGLNTGELFF. The CDR3, as DNA: TGTGCCAGCAGCCTGGCGGGTCTGAACACCGGGGAGCTGTTTTTT.

The rearrangement uses TRBV20-1 and TRBJ2-3; the D is unclear. V was trimmed by 5 bases and J by 0 bases, leaving 15 bases between them. This CDR3 comprises 15 residues. Germline V CDR1 and CDR2: DFQATT, SNEGSKA (reference sequence). The CDR3 DNA reads TGCAGTGCTCCCTCCCGGAAGCAAAGCACAGATACGCAGTATTTT. Protein sequence: CSAPSRKQSTDTQYF.

The chain links TRBV3-1 to TRBJ2-1, with unresolved D. V was cut by 3 bases and J by 6 bases, with 9 bases left in between. In germline, CDR1 is LGHDT, CDR2 YNNKEL (reference sequence). This CDR3 has 13 amino acids. CDR3 nucleotide sequence: TGTGCCAGCAGCCATGTCACGTTCAATGAGCAGTTCTTC. Translation gives CASSHVTFNEQFF.

The rearrangement joins TRBV30 to TRBJ1-1, with unresolved D. CDR1 is GTSNPN and CDR2 is SVGIG in the germline V gene (reference sequence). V was cut by 8 bases and J by 0 bases, with 13 bases left in between. The length of the CDR3 is 13 residues. CDR3 amino acids: CARTRTVNTEAFF. The CDR3 nucleotides read TGTGCCCGTACTCGGACCGTGAACACTGAAGCTTTCTTT.

The chain carries TRBV12-3 or TRBV12-4 and TRBJ2-3, with 7 bases aligning to TRBD1. Trimming removed 5 bases from V and 3 bases from J; junction bases left unmatched: 2. This CDR3 has 13 amino acids. The DNA of the CDR3 is TGTGCCAGCAGTGAGGGGGCTACAGATACGCAGTATTTT. Encoded protein: CASSEGATDTQYF.

This CDR3 is CASSPETGVGGELFF. The DNA for the CDR3 is TGTGCCAGCTCACCAGAGACAGGGGTCGGCGGGGAGCTGTTTTTT. The chain is built from TRBV18 and TRBJ2-2; 8 bases line up with TRBD1. CDR1 and CDR2 from the germline V gene are KGHSH and LQKENI. With 2 bases clipped from V and 7 bases from J, the junction kept 6 bases outside the gene matches. The CDR3 covers 15 residues.